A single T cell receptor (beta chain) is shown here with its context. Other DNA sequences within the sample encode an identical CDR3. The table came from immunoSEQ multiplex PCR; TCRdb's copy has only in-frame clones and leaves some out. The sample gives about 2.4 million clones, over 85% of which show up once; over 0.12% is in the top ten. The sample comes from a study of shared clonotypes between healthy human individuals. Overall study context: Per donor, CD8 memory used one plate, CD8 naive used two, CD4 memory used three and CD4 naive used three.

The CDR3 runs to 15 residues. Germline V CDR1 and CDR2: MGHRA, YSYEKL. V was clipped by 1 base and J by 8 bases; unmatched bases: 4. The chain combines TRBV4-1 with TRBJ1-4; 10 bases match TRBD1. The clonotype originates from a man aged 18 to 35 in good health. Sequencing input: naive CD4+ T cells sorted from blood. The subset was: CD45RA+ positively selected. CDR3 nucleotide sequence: TGCGCCAGCAGCCAAGTAGGACAGGGGGGAGAAAAACTGTTTTTT. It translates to CASSQVGQGGEKLFF.